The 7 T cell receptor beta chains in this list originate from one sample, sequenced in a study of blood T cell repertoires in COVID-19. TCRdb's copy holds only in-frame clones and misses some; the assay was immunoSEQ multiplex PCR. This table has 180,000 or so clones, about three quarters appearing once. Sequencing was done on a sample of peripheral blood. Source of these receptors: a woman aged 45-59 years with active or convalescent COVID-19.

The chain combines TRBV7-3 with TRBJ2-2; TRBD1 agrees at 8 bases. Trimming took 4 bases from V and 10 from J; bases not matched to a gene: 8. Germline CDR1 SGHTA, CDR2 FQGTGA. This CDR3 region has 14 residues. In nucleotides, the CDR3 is TGTGCCAGCAGCTCTACCGGACAGGGCGAGGAGCTGTTTTTT. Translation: CASSSTGQGEELFF.

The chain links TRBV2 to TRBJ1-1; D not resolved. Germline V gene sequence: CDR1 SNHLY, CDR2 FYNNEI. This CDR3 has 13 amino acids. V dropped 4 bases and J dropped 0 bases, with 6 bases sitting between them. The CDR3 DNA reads TGTGCCAGCAGTGCCTCGTTGAACACTGAAGCTTTCTTT. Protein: CASSASLNTEAFF.

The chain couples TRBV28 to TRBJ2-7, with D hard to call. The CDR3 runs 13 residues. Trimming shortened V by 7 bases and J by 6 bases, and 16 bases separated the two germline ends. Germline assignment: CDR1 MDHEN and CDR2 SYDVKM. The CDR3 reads CASTGSPSVEQYF. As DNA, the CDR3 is TGTGCCAGCACCGGTAGCCCCAGCGTCGAGCAGTACTTC.

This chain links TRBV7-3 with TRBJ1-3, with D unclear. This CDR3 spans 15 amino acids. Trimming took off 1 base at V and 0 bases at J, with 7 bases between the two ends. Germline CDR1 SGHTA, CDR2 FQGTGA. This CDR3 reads CASSLIPSSGNTIYF. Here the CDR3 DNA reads TGTGCCAGCAGCTTAATCCCCAGCTCTGGAAACACCATATATTTT. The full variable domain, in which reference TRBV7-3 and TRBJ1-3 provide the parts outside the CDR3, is GAGVSQTPSNKVTEKGKYVELRCDPISGHTALYWYRQSLGQGPEFLIYFQGTGAADDSGLPNDRFFAVRPEGSVSTLKIQRTERGDSAVYLCASSLIPSSGNTIYFGEGSWLTVV.

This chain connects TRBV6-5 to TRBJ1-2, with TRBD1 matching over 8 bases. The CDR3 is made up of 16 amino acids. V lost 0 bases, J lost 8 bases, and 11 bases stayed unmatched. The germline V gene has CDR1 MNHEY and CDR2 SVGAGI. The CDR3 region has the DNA TGTGCCAGCAGTTACTCCAGGGGGCTTGGGGATTTCGGCTACACCTTC. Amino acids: CASSYSRGLGDFGYTF.

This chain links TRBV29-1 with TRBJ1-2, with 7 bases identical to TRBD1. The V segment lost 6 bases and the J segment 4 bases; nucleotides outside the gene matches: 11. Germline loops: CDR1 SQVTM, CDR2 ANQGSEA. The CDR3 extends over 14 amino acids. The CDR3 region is CSVLQGGAGYGYTF. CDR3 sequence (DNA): TGCAGCGTCCTCCAGGGGGGCGCTGGCTATGGCTACACCTTC.

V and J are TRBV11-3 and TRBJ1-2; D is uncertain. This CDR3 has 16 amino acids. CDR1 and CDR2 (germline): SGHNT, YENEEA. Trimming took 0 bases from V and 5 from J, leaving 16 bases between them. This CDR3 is CASSLEVCRSEYGYTF. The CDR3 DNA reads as TGTGCCAGCAGCTTAGAGGTCTGCCGGAGCGAATATGGCTACACCTTC.